Given below is one TCR beta chain in context. This record belongs to a study of blood T cell repertoires in COVID-19. Study-level background: PBMCs, B-cell-depleted T cells, or T cells were the source of the cDNA or gDNA that made up the material.

Authors' methods: Amplification from reference gene primers served as the basis for estimated nucleated cell counts. Measured with immunoSEQ multiplex PCR; TCRdb has only the in-frame clones, and not every one. V, J and clone size are taken as reported in that table, and D and trimming were inferred from the DNA itself. The sample holds fewer than 350,000 clones, approximately 90% seen once. Enrolled through a virtual design, the participants were between roughly 18 and 95 years of age and came from about two dozen US areas. Clinical history as reported by participants underpinned cohort assignment. Germline lookup yields CDR1 MNHEY and CDR2 SVGAGI. With V trimmed by 0 bases and J by 5 bases, 4 bases remained unmatched. CDR3 length: 15 residues.

The sequencing input was PBMCs or T cells enriched from blood (not recorded which). This chain links TRBV6-5 with TRBJ2-7, with 10 bases fitting TRBD2. The source is a middle-aged woman with acute COVID-19. CDR3 protein: CASSYSSGRANEQYF. CDR3 coding DNA: TGTGCCAGCAGTTACTCGAGCGGGAGGGCCAACGAGCAGTACTTC.